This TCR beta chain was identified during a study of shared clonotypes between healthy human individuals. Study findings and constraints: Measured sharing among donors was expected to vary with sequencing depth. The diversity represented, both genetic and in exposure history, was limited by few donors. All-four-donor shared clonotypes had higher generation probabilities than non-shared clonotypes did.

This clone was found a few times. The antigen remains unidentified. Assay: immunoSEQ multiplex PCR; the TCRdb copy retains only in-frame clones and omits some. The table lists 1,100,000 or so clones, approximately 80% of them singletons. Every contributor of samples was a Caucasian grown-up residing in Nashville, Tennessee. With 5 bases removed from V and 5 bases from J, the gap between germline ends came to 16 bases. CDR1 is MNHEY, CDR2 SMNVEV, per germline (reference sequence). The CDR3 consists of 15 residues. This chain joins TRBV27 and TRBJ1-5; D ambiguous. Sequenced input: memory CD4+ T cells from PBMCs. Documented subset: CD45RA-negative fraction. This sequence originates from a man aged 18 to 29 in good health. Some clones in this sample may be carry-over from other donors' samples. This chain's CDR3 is CASSVGWPRDQPQHF. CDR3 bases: TGTGCCAGCAGTGTGGGTTGGCCCAGAGATCAGCCCCAGCATTTT.